This TCR beta chain was retrieved from a study of T cell repertoires in ileal Crohn's disease. Time point in this sample: inflamed ileum from the surgical specimen. The assay was immunoSEQ multiplex PCR, and TCRdb's table has in-frame clones only and misses some. The sample yields roughly 4,400 clones, 76% seen once. The sequence was obtained from an adult with Crohn's disease. Sequenced input: ileal tissue.

The CDR3, as DNA: TGTGCCAGCAGAAAAGCTGACGGTAACTATGGCTACACCTTC. Translating gives CASRKADGNYGYTF. The V gene is TRBV6-6, the J gene TRBJ1-2; D is uncertain. Deletions cut 6 bases from V and 1 base from J, with 12 bases between. In germline, CDR1 is MNHNY, CDR2 SVGAGI (reference sequence). The CDR3 contains 14 residues.